This T cell receptor beta chain was identified during a study of T cells after yellow fever vaccination. TCRdb called the 5' RACE reads again in MiXCR, with one record for every CDR3 protein. The sample contains some 320,000 distinct CDR3 sequences, over 4% of which appear only once. This clonotype was seen more than once but under ten times. The CDR3 loop spans 15 amino acids. Germline-derived CDR1 and CDR2 are DFQATT and SNEGSKA (reference sequence). V dropped 6 bases and J dropped 6; count of bases not matched to a gene: 8. The source is a young man who received the YFV17D yellow fever vaccine. This sample comprised PBMCs, obtained 5 days after the yellow fever booster vaccination. V is TRBV20-1 and J is TRBJ1-4, with TRBD1 matching 12 bases. Here the CDR3 reads CSAQLGTGGDEKLFF. The CDR3 DNA reads as TGCAGTGCCCAACTGGGGACAGGGGGCGATGAAAAACTGTTTTTT.